This TCR beta chain derives from a study of regulatory T cells in long-lasting Graves disease. Researchers made TCR beta libraries by using iRepertoire HTBI primers and running Arm-PCR on CDR3 regions. Authors' processing steps: Sequenced samples collectively carried 60 to 75 TRBV and 11 to 15 TRBJ segments. TCRdb recomputed calls from the multiplex PCR reads with MiXCR, one row per CDR3 protein. TCRdb, not the original authors, processed these V and J calls. The table shows about 540,000 distinct CDR3 sequences, with roughly 12% occurring only once. Trimming cost V 0 bases and J 8 bases, with 14 bases left between them. Germline lookup yields CDR1 SEHNR and CDR2 FQNEAQ (reference sequence). There are 14 residues in the CDR3. Indicated time point: newly diagnosed GD, antithyroid drugs for less than 3 months. Extracted RNA from PBMCs served as the source of the TCR library. With regard to this clonotype: Since a much larger clone is just one base distant, this may be a read error.

These same data were also listed under a study on T cells in Graves' hyperthyroidism and ophthalmopathy. That report adds: First-round RT-PCR of the TCR CDR3 relied on the HTBI primer set.

The rearrangement uses TRBV7-9 and TRBJ2-7; D possibly corresponds to TRBD1 (6 bases). The clonotype comes from a man in his thirties or forties with Graves disease. Sequenced material: peripheral blood mononuclear cells (PBMCs), taken at new diagnosis, from a patient treated with antithyroid drugs. CDR3 in amino acids: CASSLAGGRNKQYF. DNA for the CDR3: TGTGCCAGCAGCTTAGCTGGGGGCCGAAACAAGCAGTACTTC.